The rows below give T cell receptor beta chains drawn from one sample of a study of cytomegalovirus exposure and HLA in healthy donors. Profiled with immunoSEQ multiplex PCR; TCRdb holds only in-frame clones, not every one. Of 120,000 or so clones in the sample, 75% to 90% were seen once. Sample: PBMCs. The origin of the receptors is a man aged 35 to 55 in good health and CMV-seronegative. The CDR3 runs from the conserved cysteine through the conserved F or W. D genes are given only for firm matches. The size of a clone is reported for some rows only, either as once, few or many, or as a class for expanded clones.

J gene	V gene	D gene	clone size	CDR3 DNA	CDR3 protein
TRBJ2-6	TRBV5-6	.	.	TGTGCCAGCAGCTTAGGGGTTTCTGGGGCCAACGGCCTGACTTTC	CASSLGVSGANGLTF
TRBJ1-3	TRBV7-9	.	.	TGTGCCAGCGGGGGGAGGCTAGGAGACTCCTCTGGAAACACCATATATTTT	CASGGRLGDSSGNTIYF
TRBJ2-2	TRBV19	.	once	TGTGCCAGTACTTTGACAGCGACCGTCACCGGGGAGCTGTTTTTT	CASTLTATVTGELFF
TRBJ2-1	TRBV5-8	.	once	TGTGCCAGCAGCTTGTGGGTAGGGAGCTCCTACAATGAGCAGTTCTTC	CASSLWVGSSYNEQFF
TRBJ1-1	TRBV2	TRBD1	.	TGTGCCAGCAGTGATCCCGGGACAGCGAACACTGAAGCTTTCTTT	CASSDPGTANTEAFF
TRBJ2-3	TRBV5-1	TRBD2	.	TGCGCCAGCAGTTGGACTAGCGGGGGGGTAGGCACAGATACGCAGTATTTT	CASSWTSGGVGTDTQYF
TRBJ2-7	TRBV7-9	TRBD2	.	TGTGCCAGCAGAGGGGGGCTAGCGGGAGCGGGAAGCGAGCAGTACTTC	CASRGGLAGAGSEQYF
TRBJ2-1	TRBV25-1	TRBD2	.	TGTGCCAGCAGTCTAGCGGGAGGCAATGAGCAGTTCTTC	CASSLAGGNEQFF
TRBJ1-2	TRBV2	.	.	TGTGCCAGCAGTCAACAGGGTTTTCGGGGCTACACCTTC	CASSQQGFRGYTF
TRBJ1-5	TRBV28	TRBD1	.	TGTGCCAGCAGTCCCAAGGGACAGGGTAGCCAGCCCCAGCATTTT	CASSPKGQGSQPQHF
TRBJ2-3	TRBV4-3	.	.	TGCGCCAGCAGCCAAGAACCAGGGAGCACAGATACGCAGTATTTT	CASSQEPGSTDTQYF
TRBJ1-5	TRBV28	TRBD1	.	TGTGCCAGCAGTTCACAGGGGCCGCTTGGGCCCCAGCATTTT	CASSSQGPLGPQHF
TRBJ2-3	TRBV27	.	.	TGTGCCAGCAGTTTATTATATCCGGGCACAGATACGCAGTATTTT	CASSLLYPGTDTQYF
TRBJ1-2	TRBV29-1	TRBD1	.	TGCAGCGTTACCTCCGGGACAGGTTTATATGGCTACACCTTC	CSVTSGTGLYGYTF
TRBJ2-7	TRBV7-4	.	.	TGTGCCAGCAGCCCACAAGAACAATACAGGGAGACCTACGAGCAGTACTTC	CASSPQEQYRETYEQYF
TRBJ1-5	TRBV10-3	.	.	TGTGCCGGAGGGATGGCAGTTAATCAGCCCCAGCATTTT	CAGGMAVNQPQHF
TRBJ1-2	TRBV5-8	.	.	TGTGCCAGCAGCCCAAAGGGGAGGGGTGGCTACACCTTC	CASSPKGRGGYTF
TRBJ2-7	TRBV28	.	.	TGTGCCAGCAGTAAGGGGGACACCTTTTCTTACGAGCAGTACTTC	CASSKGDTFSYEQYF
TRBJ1-2	TRBV7-9	.	once	TGTGCCAGCAGCTTAGGAGGGTCGGCGGGCAGCTATGGCTACACCTTC	CASSLGGSAGSYGYTF
TRBJ1-6	TRBV19	.	.	TGTGCCAGTAATATTATGGGACGGCGGGGTTCACCCCTCCACTTT	CASNIMGRRGSPLHF
TRBJ1-1	TRBV11-2	.	.	TGTGCCAGCAGCGCAGGGATCCTTGAAGCTTTCTTT	CASSAGILEAFF
TRBJ2-7	TRBV4-3	TRBD1	.	TGCGCCAGCAGCCAGGGACCCGGGGGACAGGAATCCGAGCAGTACTTC	CASSQGPGGQESEQYF
TRBJ1-2	TRBV2	.	.	TGTGCCAGCCCAGTGAAGATTCAGGGCCGGTATGGCTACACCTTC	CASPVKIQGRYGYTF
TRBJ1-1	TRBV27	TRBD1	few	TGTGCCAGCAGTTTATCGACAGGGGTGAACACTGAAGCTTTCTTT	CASSLSTGVNTEAFF
TRBJ2-7	TRBV28	.	once	TGTGCCACCGACACAGAGGGATACGAGCAGTACTTC	CATDTEGYEQYF
TRBJ1-1	TRBV7-2	.	.	TGTGCCAGCAGCTTTAGGGGGGGGAACACTGAAGCTTTCTTT	CASSFRGGNTEAFF
TRBJ2-7	TRBV7-8	.	.	TGTGCCAGCAGCTTAGTGTTTGGTCCGAGCTCCTACGAGCAGTACTTC	CASSLVFGPSSYEQYF
TRBJ1-2	TRBV29-1	TRBD1	.	TGCAGCGTTGAAGATCTGTACAGGGGGCTTTATGGCTACACCTTC	CSVEDLYRGLYGYTF
TRBJ1-4	TRBV5-1	.	.	TGCGCCAGCCACGAACAGGGAAAACTGTTTTTT	CASHEQGKLFF
TRBJ2-1	TRBV11-2	TRBD1	.	TGTGCCAGCAGGCGCGGACAGGGGGCATACAATGAGCAGTTCTTC	CASRRGQGAYNEQFF
TRBJ1-6	TRBV2	.	few	TGTGCCAGCAGCCGCCAACGGGGGGGTTCCGGTTCACCCCTCCACTTT	CASSRQRGGSGSPLHF
TRBJ2-7	TRBV5-4	.	.	TGTGCCAGCAGCTTGAGTGCAGGGGGGATTCGCGAGCAGTACTTC	CASSLSAGGIREQYF
TRBJ2-3	TRBV19	TRBD2	.	TGTGCCAGTAGTAGCGGGCCTAGCGGGGTCGGTGGAGATACGCAGTATTTT	CASSSGPSGVGGDTQYF
TRBJ1-1	TRBV5-4	.	.	TGTGCCAGCAGCGTGCCGGTCGTGGGGGCGGTTGCTGAAGCTTTCTTT	CASSVPVVGAVAEAFF
TRBJ1-4	TRBV7-9	.	.	TGTGCCAGCAGCTCCCAAGTACGGGGAGTGAGTGAAAAACTGTTTTTT	CASSSQVRGVSEKLFF
TRBJ1-6	TRBV6-5	.	.	TGTGCCAGCAGTTCTTTGGCACCACCCCTCCACTTT	CASSSLAPPLHF
TRBJ1-1	TRBV5-8	TRBD1	.	TGTGCCAGCAGCTCATACAGGGGAACTGAAGCTTTCTTT	CASSSYRGTEAFF
TRBJ2-7	TRBV10-2	TRBD1	.	TGCGCCAGCAGTGAAGGGACAGGGTTAGAGCAGTACTTC	CASSEGTGLEQYF
TRBJ2-7	TRBV6-6	TRBD2	.	TGTGCCAGCTGCGGACTAGCGGAACAAGAGCAGTACTTC	CASCGLAEQEQYF
TRBJ2-1	TRBV7-3	TRBD2	.	TGTGCCAGCAGCTTATCGCCGGGACTAGCGGACAATGAGCAGTTCTTC	CASSLSPGLADNEQFF
TRBJ1-5	TRBV29-1	TRBD1	.	TGCAGCGTTGGAGAACAACAGGGGTTCCAGCATTTT	CSVGEQQGFQHF
TRBJ1-1	TRBV27	TRBD1	.	TGTGCCAGCAGTTTAACCCCTTGGACAGGCACTGAAGCTTTCTTT	CASSLTPWTGTEAFF
TRBJ2-1	TRBV19	TRBD2	once	TGTGCCAGTAGTCCAGGACTAGCGGGGGGGCGGTTTTACAATGAGCAGTTCTTC	CASSPGLAGGRFYNEQFF
TRBJ2-5	TRBV7-3	.	.	TGTGCCAGCAGCTCCACAGACCAAGAGACCCAGTACTTC	CASSSTDQETQYF